This paragraph covers one T cell receptor beta chain sequence. This clonotype was recorded a few times. Its binding antigen is unknown. Qualities for individual bases were not recorded, and no much larger clone is one base off. The time point label for this specimen denotes: persistent/refractory GD, antithyroid drugs over 5 years with positive TRAb. For both TCR sequencing and RNA sequencing, RNA was extracted from PBMCs in TRIzol. The diagnosis of Graves' disease was made according to American Thyroid Association guidelines. Patients were recruited from an endocrinology department in Xi'an, China. Each patient gave 9 to 10 milliliters of peripheral blood, collected in an EDTA anticoagulant tube. Ficoll Paque Plus density gradient separation was used to isolate PBMCs, and no further T cell sorting was performed. RNA quality was checked with an Agilent 2100 Bioanalyzer and agarose gel, and concentration with a NanoDrop 2000.

This sample is drawn from a study of regulatory T cells in long-lasting Graves disease (dated by TCRdb to 2020 to 2023). Looking at the study overall: Persistent Graves' disease was defined as antithyroid drug treatment for over 5 years with persistently positive TSH receptor autoantibodies. Peripheral blood TCR sequencing and RNA sequencing compared persistent Graves' disease patients with newly diagnosed Graves' disease patients. The study was conducted in China and was registered as a clinical trial. A total of 35 or so samples underwent TCR sequencing: approximately 13 from persistent and roughly 20 from newly diagnosed Graves' disease patients. In the clinical cohort, patients with persistent Graves' disease had used antithyroid drugs for an average of about 10.3 years. The paper as a whole reports these results and caveats: Compared with newly diagnosed patients, patients with persistent Graves' disease had lower TCR Shannon entropy and fewer highly expanded clones, which suggests clonal expansion. The study examined only peripheral blood because the primary lesion, thyroid tissue, could not be accessed. The authors noted that the small sample size was a limitation that may lower accuracy. Sequencing and analysis were limited to the TCR beta chain. Persistent patients shared more public clonotypes among themselves (around 2,700) than newly diagnosed patients did (over 900). Persistent disease showed preferential use of TRBV28, TRBJ1-2 and TRBJ2-5, whereas newly diagnosed disease favored TRBV20-1 and TRBJ2-1.

Library prep was done by multiplex PCR. Reads for this sample came from an Illumina HiSeq 4000. To build TCR beta libraries, CDR3 regions were amplified by Arm-PCR using iRepertoire HTBI primers. Gel purification was performed on PCR products prior to sequencing. As for the original processing: Gene usage analysis of CDR3 amino acid clonotypes relied on the roughly 58 TRBV and 14 TRBJ segments identified across samples. COPE and FqMerger were used to merge the filtered high-quality paired reads into contigs. BLAST was used to align contigs to IMGT TRBV, TRBD and TRBJ reference genes, and CDR3 was defined according to IMGT. Any clonotype with a frequency above 0.1% was classified as a highly expanded clone. Repertoire diversity was measured by Shannon entropy, and V-J evenness by the Gini coefficient. A clonotype was considered public if more than one individual shared it. TCRdb handled the public reads itself, with Q25 trimming in fastp and clone calling in MiXCR, and kept productive beta chains. Duplicate CDR3 protein sequences are folded into a single record with the most common DNA and genes. These V and J calls are TCRdb output, not the study's own analysis. This sample is represented by some 420,000 distinct CDR3 sequences; about 22% of them were singletons. The ten largest clones add up to around 12% of the sample.

There are 16 amino acids in the CDR3, from cysteine to phenylalanine inclusive. The kept DNA is CDR3 alone, 48 bases in frame from the first base. Compared with germline, V lacks 4 bases and J lacks 3 bases; bases without a gene match: 9. The germline V gene (reference sequence) yields SEHNR for CDR1 and FQNEAQ for CDR2. The receptor was derived from a female donor with Graves disease. The chain is assembled from TRBV7-9 and TRBJ2-1, and TRBD2 aligns with 7 junction nucleotides. Sequencing used peripheral blood mononuclear cells (PBMCs), obtained when the disease was refractory, from a patient treated with antithyroid drugs. In nucleotides, the sequence is TGTGCCAGCAGCTCACCTGGGACTAACCTCTACAATGAGCAGTTCTTC. Its translation reads: CASSSPGTNLYNEQFF. The full variable domain, with segments outside the CDR3 supplied by the reference TRBV7-9 and TRBJ2-1 proteins, appears as DTGVSQNPRHKITKRGQNVTFRCDPISEHNRLYWYRQTLGQGPEFLTYFQNEAQLEKSRLLSDRFSAERPKGSFSTLEIQRTEQGDSAMYLCASSSPGTNLYNEQFFGPGTRLTVL.